This T cell receptor beta chain was identified during a study of T cells after yellow fever vaccination. TCR cDNA, made by 5'RACE template switching, carried an added universal primer site and UMIs. MiXCR, applied by TCRdb to the 5' RACE reads, yields one record per CDR3 protein. The sample holds about 320,000 distinct CDR3 sequences; approximately 11% are singletons and the top ten take 3% to 3.5%. Germline CDR1 is SGHVS and CDR2 is FNYEAQ. The CDR3 consists of 13 residues. The V end lost 5 bases, the J end lost 9 bases, and 17 bases lay between the germline ends. In its sample, this clonotype was seen a few times. What it binds is unknown. Broader study findings: Most clones from primary vaccination resurfaced after the booster (under 97% CD4, less than 90% CD8). FACS-sorted repertoires could contain abundant clonotypes contaminating from the bulk population.

The clonotype originates from a man aged 18 to 29 who received the YFV17D yellow fever vaccine. This chain links TRBV7-6 with TRBJ2-7; D gene ambiguous. The sample was CD4+ T cells sorted from PBMCs, taken 45 days after the yellow fever booster vaccination. In DNA, the CDR3 is TGTGCCAGCAGCCGAAACTTTAACCGTCCGCAGTACTTC. As protein: CASSRNFNRPQYF.